What follows are 21 T cell receptor beta chains derived from one specimen sequenced in a study of response to subunit inactivated influenza vaccine. TCRdb re-called the RT-PCR reads with MiXCR, one entry per CDR3 protein. The repertoire holds around 180,000 distinct CDR3 sequences, roughly 8.7% seen once, with approximately 10% in the top ten. The source was non-naive T cells sorted from PBMCs, collected on the day of vaccination. The receptors derive from a man aged 50 to 59 who received an inactivated influenza vaccine.

CDR3 DNA: TGTGCCAGCAGCCTGCCGGGACTAGTTTATGAGCAGTTCTTC. It specifies CASSLPGLVYEQFF. The chain recombines TRBV7-9 with TRBJ2-1; 8 nucleotides line up with TRBD2. The germline gives CDR1 SEHNR, CDR2 FQNEAQ (reference sequence). The trim removed 5 bases at V and 8 bases at J, leaving 8 bases unmatched. The CDR3 consists of 14 residues.

The table lists this clonotype with a few counts. The rearrangement uses TRBV11-2 and TRBJ2-1; D ambiguous. V lost 2 bases and J lost 0, with 17 bases in between. This CDR3 has 18 residues. Germline V CDR1 and CDR2: SGHAT, FQNNGV. This chain's CDR3 is CASSLSPGRFSSYNEQFF. CDR3 sequence (DNA): TGTGCCAGCAGCTTATCCCCCGGGCGTTTTAGCTCCTACAATGAGCAGTTCTTC.

This clonotype was counted ten times or more. The rearrangement joins TRBV7-2 to TRBJ2-3; D is unresolved. V was cut by 1 base and J by 2 bases, with 7 bases left in between. This CDR3 has 14 residues. The germline CDR1 and CDR2 sequences are SGHTA and FQGNSA. The CDR3 DNA is TGTGCCAGCAGCTTAGGTCTGCTCACAGATACGCAGTATTTT. It codes for CASSLGLLTDTQYF.

This clonotype has at least ten counts. This sequence joins TRBV5-5 and TRBJ1-1; D perhaps matches TRBD1 (6 bases). The ends were cut back, 1 base at V and 1 base at J, with 20 bases in the middle. Germline V gives CDR1 SGHKS, CDR2 YYEKEE (reference sequence). The CDR3 runs to 18 residues. This chain's CDR3 is CASSLILVMDRGNTEAFF. The CDR3 DNA is TGTGCCAGCAGCTTGATTTTAGTTATGGACAGAGGGAACACTGAAGCTTTCTTT.

A few counts support this clonotype. The chain couples TRBV7-9 to TRBJ2-1; D is possibly TRBD1 or TRBD2 (5 bases each). In germline, CDR1 is SEHNR, CDR2 FQNEAQ (reference sequence). V lost 11 bases, J lost 0 bases, and 11 bases lay in between. This CDR3 is built from 13 residues. In DNA, the CDR3 is TGTGCCCCTGGGACCAGCTCCTACAATGAGCAGTTCTTC. This gives the protein CAPGTSSYNEQFF. The full variable domain, with the rest looked up from reference TRBV7-9 and TRBJ2-1, is DTGVSQNPRHKITKRGQNVTFRCDPISEHNRLYWYRQTLGQGPEFLTYFQNEAQLEKSRLLSDRFSAERPKGSFSTLEIQRTEQGDSAMYLCAPGTSSYNEQFFGPGTRLTVL.

This clonotype showed up just once. The CDR3 DNA reads TGTGCCAGCAGCCCAAAAGGTCGGGCCTACCAGAACACCGGGGAGCTGTTTTTT. Translation gives CASSPKGRAYQNTGELFF. V and J are TRBV3-1 and TRBJ2-2; D not resolved. The germline CDR1 and CDR2 sequences are LGHDT and YNNKEL (reference sequence). The V end lost 4 bases, the J end lost 1 base, and 19 bases lay between the germline ends. The CDR3 runs 18 residues.

This clonotype was counted between two and nine times. The chain couples TRBV7-9 to TRBJ2-1, with TRBD2 matching 12 bases. CDR1 is SEHNR and CDR2 is FQNEAQ in the germline V gene (reference sequence). V lost 4 bases, J lost 7 bases, and 11 bases stayed unmatched. The CDR3 has 17 residues. The CDR3 DNA reads TGTGCCAGCAGCTACTTGCCGACTAGCGGGAGCGGAAATGAGCAGTTCTTC. Its protein is CASSYLPTSGSGNEQFF.

This clonotype appeared many times. The CDR3 coding sequence is TGTGCCAGCAGTCGGGCCGCGGCGGAGACCCAGTACTTC. Translating gives CASSRAAAETQYF. The J gene is TRBJ2-5, the V gene TRBV6-6; D not certain. Trimming cost V 5 bases and J 5 bases, with 12 bases left between them. Germline CDR1 is MNHNY and CDR2 is SVGAGI (reference sequence). This CDR3 is built from 13 residues.

The chain carries TRBV20-1 and TRBJ2-1; possible D gene TRBD2, 5 bases. The V end was cut by 3 bases, the J end by 0 bases, with 12 bases between. The germline gives CDR1 DFQATT, CDR2 SNEGSKA (reference sequence). The CDR3 runs to 15 residues. The CDR3 reads CSASAKRSSYNEQFF. The CDR3 DNA sequence: TGCAGTGCTAGTGCCAAGCGGAGCTCCTACAATGAGCAGTTCTTC.

In this sample, this clonotype turned up a few times. The gene calls are TRBV10-3 and TRBJ2-2; 13 nucleotides match TRBD2. Germline V gene sequence: CDR1 ENHRY, CDR2 SYGVKD. With V trimmed by 10 bases and J by 6 bases, 5 bases remained unmatched. This CDR3 spans 14 amino acids. The CDR3 nucleotides are TGTGCCACCGGACTAGCGGGGGACCCCGGGGAGCTGTTTTTT. Its protein is CATGLAGDPGELFF.

There are many counts of this clonotype. This chain connects TRBV4-2 to TRBJ1-2, with 9 bases lining up with TRBD1. V gave up 2 bases and J gave up 6 bases; unmatched junction bases: 1. Germline values: CDR1 LGHNA, CDR2 YNFKEQ. CDR3 size: 13 residues. CDR3 nucleotides: TGTGCCAGCAGCCAAAGACAGGGGGATGGCTACACCTTC. Its protein product is CASSQRQGDGYTF.

The genes are TRBV5-5 and TRBJ2-3; weak D call: TRBD1 (7 bases). CDR1 and CDR2 (germline): SGHKS, YYEKEE (reference sequence). The CDR3 is 16 amino acids. Trimming took off 2 bases at V and 0 bases at J, with 13 bases between the two ends. The CDR3 reads CASSLIQGTSTDTQYF. As DNA, the CDR3 is TGTGCCAGCAGCTTAATACAGGGGACTAGCACAGATACGCAGTATTTT.

This clonotype was picked up many times. The V and J genes are TRBV11-2 and TRBJ2-3; 12 positions agree with TRBD2. This CDR3 contains 18 residues. CDR1 and CDR2 (germline): SGHAT, FQNNGV. Trimming cost V 3 bases and J 0 bases; bases outside gene matches: 7. The CDR3: CASSFFTSGGTSTDTQYF. CDR3 sequence (DNA): TGTGCCAGCAGCTTCTTTACTAGCGGGGGGACTAGCACAGATACGCAGTATTTT.

The rearrangement links TRBV18 to TRBJ2-6; D call uncertain. V was shortened by 1 base and J by 0 bases, with 10 bases between the two germline ends. In germline, CDR1 is KGHSH, CDR2 LQKENI. CDR3 length equals 17 residues. The CDR3 DNA reads TGTGCCAGCTCACCACGCCAGGTGAACTCTGGGGCCAACGTCCTGACTTTC. This codes for CASSPRQVNSGANVLTF.

This sequence joins TRBV7-2 and TRBJ2-2, with 7 bases that match TRBD2. V shed 3 bases and J 5 bases; nucleotides not matched to a gene: 9. The germline V gene has CDR1 SGHTA and CDR2 FQGNSA. CDR3 length equals 16 residues. CDR3 amino acids: CASSFGGGGRTGELFF. CDR3 coding DNA: TGTGCCAGCAGCTTCGGTGGGGGGGGGAGGACCGGGGAGCTGTTTTTT. The variable domain in full, with the rest retrieved from reference TRBV7-2 and TRBJ2-2, is GAGVSQSPSNKVTEKGKDVELRCDPISGHTALYWYRQSLGQGLEFLIYFQGNSAPDKSGLPSDRFSAERTGGSVSTLTIQRTQQEDSAVYLCASSFGGGGRTGELFFGEGSRLTVL.

This clonotype was recorded at least ten times. The chain is built from TRBV5-1 and TRBJ2-1; 13 bases fit TRBD2. This CDR3 region has 13 residues. Germline lookup yields CDR1 SGHRS and CDR2 YFSETQ. The V gene end was trimmed by 7 bases and the J gene end by 10 bases; junction bases not matched to a gene: 5. The CDR3 here is CASHPTSGGEQFF. Here the CDR3 DNA reads TGCGCCAGCCACCCGACTAGCGGGGGGGAGCAGTTCTTC.

The table lists this clonotype with many counts. The chain combines TRBV14 with TRBJ2-3; TRBD1 matches at 7 bases. CDR3 length: 16 residues. Germline assignment: CDR1 SGHDN and CDR2 FVKESK. Losses at the gene ends were 4 bases for V and 2 bases for J; bases not matched to a gene: 9. The CDR3 DNA is TGTGCCAGCAGCCGGACTTTGACAGGGCTCACAGATACGCAGTATTTT. Amino acids: CASSRTLTGLTDTQYF.

CDR3 coding DNA: TGTGCCAGCAGCCGCGGCGAGACCCAGTACTTC. This encodes CASSRGETQYF. The chain recombines TRBV7-2 with TRBJ2-5; D ambiguous. The CDR3 length is 11 residues. Trimming took off 5 bases at V and 5 bases at J, with 6 bases between the two ends. Germline CDR1 and CDR2: SGHTA and FQGNSA.

There are many counts of this clonotype. The chain links TRBV2 to TRBJ2-3; D may be TRBD2 (6 bases). Trimming pared 3 bases from V and 5 bases from J, leaving 27 bases between. This CDR3 is built from 19 residues. The germline V gene has CDR1 SNHLY and CDR2 FYNNEI. CDR3 in DNA: TGTGCCAGCAGTGATCCGGGGGATTGGAGCGGAGAGTGGGGAGATACGCAGTATTTT. Amino acids: CASSDPGDWSGEWGDTQYF. The full variable domain, its missing parts supplied by reference TRBV2 and TRBJ2-3, is EPEVTQTPSHQVTQMGQEVILRCVPISNHLYFYWYRQILGQKVEFLVSFYNNEISEKSEIFDDQFSVERPDGSNFTLKIRSTKLEDSAMYFCASSDPGDWSGEWGDTQYFGPGTRLTVL.

This clonotype showed up just a few times. The chain carries TRBV6-2 or TRBV6-3 and TRBJ2-6, with D unclear. Trimming cost V 7 bases and J 7 bases, with 8 bases left between them. The length of the CDR3 is 12 residues. CDR1 and CDR2 (germline): MNHEY, SVGEGT. The CDR3 is CASTYGANVLTF. CDR3 in DNA: TGTGCCAGCACCTACGGAGCCAACGTCCTGACTTTC.

In its sample, this clonotype was seen many times. The chain is built from TRBV5-1 and TRBJ1-2, with D unresolved. Trimming pared 0 bases from V and 6 bases from J, leaving 6 bases between. CDR3 length: 12 residues. CDR1 is SGHRS, CDR2 YFSETQ, per germline. The CDR3 DNA follows: TGCGCCAGCAGCTTGGAAGATAATGGCTACACCTTC. Its protein is CASSLEDNGYTF.